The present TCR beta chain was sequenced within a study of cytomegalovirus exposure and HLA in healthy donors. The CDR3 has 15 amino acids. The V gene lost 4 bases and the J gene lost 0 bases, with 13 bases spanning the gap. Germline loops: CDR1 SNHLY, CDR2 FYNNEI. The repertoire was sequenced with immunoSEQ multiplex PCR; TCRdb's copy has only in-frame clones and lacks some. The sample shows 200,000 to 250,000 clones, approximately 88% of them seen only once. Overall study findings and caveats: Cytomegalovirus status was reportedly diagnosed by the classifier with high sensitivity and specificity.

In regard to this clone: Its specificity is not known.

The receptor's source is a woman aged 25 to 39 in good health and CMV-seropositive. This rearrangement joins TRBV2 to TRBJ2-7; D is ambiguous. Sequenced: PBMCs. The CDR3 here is CASSANYEISYEQYF. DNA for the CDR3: TGTGCCAGCAGTGCTAACTACGAGATCTCCTACGAGCAGTACTTC. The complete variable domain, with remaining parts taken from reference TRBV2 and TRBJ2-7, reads EPEVTQTPSHQVTQMGQEVILRCVPISNHLYFYWYRQILGQKVEFLVSFYNNEISEKSEIFDDQFSVERPDGSNFTLKIRSTKLEDSAMYFCASSANYEISYEQYFGPGTRLTVT.